This T cell receptor (beta chain) is drawn from a study of regulatory T cells in long-lasting Graves disease. The authors built TCR beta libraries using iRepertoire HTBI primers and Arm-PCR of CDR3 regions. From the multiplex PCR reads, TCRdb called clonotypes with MiXCR, one entry per CDR3 protein. This sample yields 350,000 to 450,000 distinct CDR3 sequences, of which around 16% are seen a single time; over 7.5% belongs to the top ten. This clonotype was observed at least ten times. The CDR3 length is 13 residues. Deletions cut 2 bases from V and 12 bases from J, with 14 bases between. Time point denoted: newly diagnosed GD, antithyroid drugs for less than 3 months. With RNA extracted from PBMCs as input, the TCR library was made. Another study also made use of these data, one on T cells in Graves' hyperthyroidism and ophthalmopathy.

The receptor was isolated from a woman aged 40 to 50 with Graves disease. The chain joins TRBV12-3 or TRBV12-4 to TRBJ2-1; weak D call: TRBD2 (5 bases). The sequences come from peripheral blood mononuclear cells (PBMCs), collected at new diagnosis, from a patient treated with antithyroid drugs. This CDR3 reads CASSLKFLAAQFF. CDR3 DNA: TGTGCCAGCAGTTTAAAGTTTCTAGCTGCGCAGTTCTTC.